This TCR beta chain was observed in a study of cytomegalovirus exposure and HLA in healthy donors. Findings and caveats of the study: There were a few CMV-associated chains whose specificity for CMV antigens was confirmed in vitro. Cytomegalovirus status was reportedly diagnosed by the classifier with high sensitivity and specificity.

Primers for the PCR totalled 60 Vbeta and 13 Jbeta. Profiled with immunoSEQ multiplex PCR; TCRdb holds only in-frame clones, not every one. The repertoire holds almost 80,000 clones, with about two thirds as singletons. Each of the donors was a healthy bone marrow donor. From germline, CDR1 is SGHVS and CDR2 FQNEAQ. The V end was cut by 1 base, the J end by 5 bases, with 12 bases between. CDR3 length: 16 residues. This clone was seen only a few times. Its antigen is not known. Specimen: PBMCs. This sequence joins TRBV7-8 and TRBJ2-6; D ambiguous. The sequence derives from a woman aged 50 to 60 in good health and CMV-seropositive. CDR3 loop: CASSLENPTWANVLTF. DNA for the CDR3: TGTGCCAGCAGCTTAGAGAATCCTACCTGGGCCAACGTCCTGACTTTC.